The clone carrying this TCR beta chain was counted between two and nine times. The antigen is unknown. TCR beta CDR3 regions were amplified from RNA. HTBI primers drove first-round RT-PCR of the TCR CDR3. Each CDR3 protein gets one entry after TCRdb re-called the multiplex PCR reads with MiXCR. The profile shows nearly 600,000 distinct CDR3 sequences, roughly 13% of them singletons. The data originate from a study of T cells in Graves' hyperthyroidism and ophthalmopathy. The CDR3 sequence is 13 residues long. Looked up from germline, CDR1 is MNHEY and CDR2 is SVGEGT. V was cut by 2 bases and J by 8 bases, with 10 bases left in between. Study-wide findings and caveats: The majority of expanded thyroid clonotypes above 0.001 also appeared in blood.

What was sequenced was blood. This sequence was found in a woman aged 30 to 39 with Graves' hyperthyroidism that later progressed to Graves' ophthalmopathy. The V call is TRBV6-2 or TRBV6-3, the J call TRBJ2-1; maybe TRBD2 (5 bases). CDR3 in DNA: TGTGCCAGCAGTTACCCCGGGGTCCATGAGCAGTTCTTC. Amino acids: CASSYPGVHEQFF.